This entry is about one T cell receptor beta chain. Its antigen remains unknown. This CDR3 is built from 15 residues. Per the germline V gene, CDR1 is MNHNY and CDR2 is SVGAGI (reference sequence). Trimming removed 0 bases from V and 3 bases from J, with 10 bases in between. This specimen belongs to a study of cytomegalovirus exposure and HLA in healthy donors. Findings and caveats of the study: Most TCRs appeared rarely, but some public TCRs recurred in many donors. Because they were indistinguishable, some V segments, including TRBV6-2 and TRBV6-3, were excluded.

PCR was performed using 60 Vbeta and 13 Jbeta primers. Some clones are missing from TCRdb's copy, which holds only in-frame ones; the method was immunoSEQ multiplex PCR. Among roughly 150,000 clones listed, approximately 71% were seen once. The chain is built from TRBV6-6 and TRBJ2-3; tentative D call: TRBD1 (6 bases). The sample was PBMCs. This TCR was sampled from a man aged 30 to 39 in good health and CMV-seropositive. CDR3 in DNA: TGTGCCAGCAGTTACTCGGGCAGGGGAACAGATACGCAGTATTTT. The encoded protein is CASSYSGRGTDTQYF.